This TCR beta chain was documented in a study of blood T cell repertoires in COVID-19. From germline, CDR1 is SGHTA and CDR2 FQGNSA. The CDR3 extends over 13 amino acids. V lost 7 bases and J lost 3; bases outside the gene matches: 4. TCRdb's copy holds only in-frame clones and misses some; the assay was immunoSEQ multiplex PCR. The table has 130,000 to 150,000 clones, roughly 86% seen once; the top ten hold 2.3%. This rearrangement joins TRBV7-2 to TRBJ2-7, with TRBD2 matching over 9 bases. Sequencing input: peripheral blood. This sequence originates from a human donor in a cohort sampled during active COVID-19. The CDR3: CASIRTSDYEQYF. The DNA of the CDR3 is TGTGCCAGCATCCGGACTAGCGACTACGAGCAGTACTTC. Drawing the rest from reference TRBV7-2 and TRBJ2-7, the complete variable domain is GAGVSQSPSNKVTEKGKDVELRCDPISGHTALYWYRQSLGQGLEFLIYFQGNSAPDKSGLPSDRFSAERTGGSVSTLTIQRTQQEDSAVYLCASIRTSDYEQYFGPGTRLTVT.